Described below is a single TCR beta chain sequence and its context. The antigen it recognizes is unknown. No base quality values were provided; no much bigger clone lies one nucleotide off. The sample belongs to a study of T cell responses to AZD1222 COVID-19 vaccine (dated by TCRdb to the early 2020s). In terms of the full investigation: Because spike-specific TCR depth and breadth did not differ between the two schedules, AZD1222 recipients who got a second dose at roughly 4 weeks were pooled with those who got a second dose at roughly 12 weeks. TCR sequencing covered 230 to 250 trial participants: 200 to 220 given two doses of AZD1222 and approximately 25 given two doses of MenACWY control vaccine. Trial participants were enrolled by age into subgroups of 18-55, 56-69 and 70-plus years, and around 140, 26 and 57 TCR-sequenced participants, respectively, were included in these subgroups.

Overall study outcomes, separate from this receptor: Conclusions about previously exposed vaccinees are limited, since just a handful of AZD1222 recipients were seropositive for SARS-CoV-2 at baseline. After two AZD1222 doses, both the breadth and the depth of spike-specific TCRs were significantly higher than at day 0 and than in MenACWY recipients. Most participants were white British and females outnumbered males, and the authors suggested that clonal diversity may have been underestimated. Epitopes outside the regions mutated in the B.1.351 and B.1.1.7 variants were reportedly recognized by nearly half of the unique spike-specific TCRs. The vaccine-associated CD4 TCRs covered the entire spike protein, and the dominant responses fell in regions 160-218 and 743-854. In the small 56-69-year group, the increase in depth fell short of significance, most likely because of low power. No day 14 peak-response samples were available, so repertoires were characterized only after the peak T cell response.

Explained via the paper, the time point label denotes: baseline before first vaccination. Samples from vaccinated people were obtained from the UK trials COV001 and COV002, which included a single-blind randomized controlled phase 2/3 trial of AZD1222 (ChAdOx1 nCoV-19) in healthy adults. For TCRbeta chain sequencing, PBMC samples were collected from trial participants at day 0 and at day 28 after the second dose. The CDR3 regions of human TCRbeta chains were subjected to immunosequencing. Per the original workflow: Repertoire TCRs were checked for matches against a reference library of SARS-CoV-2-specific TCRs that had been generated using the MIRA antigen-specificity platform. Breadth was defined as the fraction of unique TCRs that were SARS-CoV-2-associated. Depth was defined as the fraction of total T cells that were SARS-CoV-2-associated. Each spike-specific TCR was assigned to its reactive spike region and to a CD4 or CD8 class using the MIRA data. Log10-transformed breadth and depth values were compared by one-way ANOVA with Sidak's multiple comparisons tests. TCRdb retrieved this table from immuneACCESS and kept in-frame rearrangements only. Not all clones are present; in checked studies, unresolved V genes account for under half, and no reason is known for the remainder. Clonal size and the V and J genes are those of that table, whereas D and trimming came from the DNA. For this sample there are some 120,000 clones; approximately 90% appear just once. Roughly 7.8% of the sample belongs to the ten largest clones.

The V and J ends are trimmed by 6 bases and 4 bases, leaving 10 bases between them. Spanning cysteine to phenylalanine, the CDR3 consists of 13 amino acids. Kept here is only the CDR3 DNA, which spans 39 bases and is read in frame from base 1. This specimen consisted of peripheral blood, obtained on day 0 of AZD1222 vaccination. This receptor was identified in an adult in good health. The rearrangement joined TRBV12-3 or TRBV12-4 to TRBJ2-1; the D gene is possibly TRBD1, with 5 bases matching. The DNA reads TGTGCCAGCAGGCCAGACAGATACAATGAGCAGTTCTTC. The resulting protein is CASRPDRYNEQFF.